This TCR beta chain was identified during a study of blood T cell repertoires in COVID-19 (dated by TCRdb to 2020 to 2022). With regard to the full study: Samples from collaborators originated in the United States, Italy and Spain and spanned both the acute and convalescent phases of COVID-19. A freely available public database, intended as a resource for researchers studying the immune response to SARS-CoV-2, is where the repertoires were released. The dataset comprised deeply sampled blood TCRbeta repertoires from subjects exposed to, actively infected with, or recovered from COVID-19. The samples were drawn from two sources: the first 160 participants of the ongoing ImmuneRACE study, and over 950 subjects contributed by 6 global collaborators. A de-identified subject ID, COVID-19 status, age in years and sex were almost always included in the sample metadata. Where available, HLA class I and class II types were taken from metadata supplied by the sample provider and were not determined by assay-based typing. The prospective study material was composed of cDNA or gDNA derived from T cells, B-cell-depleted T cells, or PBMCs.

The full study reports these points: The quantity of clinical and demographic metadata differed by source and by participant and was supplied without curation.

In Seattle, one collaborating source enrolled patients while the infection was active and tracked those patients longitudinally over the course of disease. Collaborating institutions collected whole blood in K2EDTA tubes following their own protocols. For TCRbeta analysis, collaborator samples were shipped as frozen whole blood, as isolated PBMCs, or as DNA extracted from either sample type. As to this clone: Its binding antigen is unknown. Per-base qualities were not stored, and no clone one base away is much larger.

The immunoSEQ Assay, a bias-controlled multiplex PCR, was used to amplify TCRbeta CDR3 regions from genomic DNA. In the authors' own workflow: Nucleated cell counts per sample were estimated from amplification of reference gene primers within the assay. Sequence reads were collapsed and filtered to measure the absolute abundance of every unique TCRbeta CDR3 rearrangement. For each sample, productive Simpson clonality was calculated as the square root of Simpson's diversity index across productive rearrangements. TCRdb took over this immuneACCESS table, retaining in-frame rearrangements with V and J assigned. Such tables are incomplete; in checked studies, under half of the missing clones stem from an unresolved V gene, and the remainder is unexplained. The V and J calls and clone size are taken from that table; D and trimming were inferred from the DNA. This sample holds tens of thousands of clones; about four fifths were observed only once. In total, the top ten clones hold about 14% of the sample.

The TCR sequence derives from a man over 45 with COVID-19, enrolled during active disease. Sample: peripheral blood.

The CDR3 reads CASSGPGQGVYEQFF. The DNA reads as follows: TGTGCCAGCAGCGGGCCGGGACAGGGGGTCTATGAGCAGTTCTTC. The chain employs TRBV11-3 and TRBJ2-1, and TRBD1 matches 11 of the central bases. The CDR3 runs 15 residues from the cysteine to the phenylalanine. Only CDR3 DNA is held: 45 bases, read in frame from base 1. Trimming removed 5 bases from V and 8 bases from J; the gene matches leave 8 bases unexplained. As encoded in the germline V gene, CDR1 is SGHNT while CDR2 is YENEEA.